The TCR beta chain described here comes from a study of T cell responses to AZD1222 COVID-19 vaccine. Study-wide results and caveats: Among vaccine-associated CD4 TCRs, coverage spanned spike, with dominance at 160-218 and 743-854. In the spike-specific TCR repertoire, nearly half reportedly target unmutated variant regions. Repertoires in all cases were sampled only once the peak T cell response had passed. Donor demographics were predominantly white British with a female majority; clonal diversity may be underestimated.

The CDR3 has 15 residues. The germline gives CDR1 SGHDT, CDR2 YYEEEE. Trimming left V 4 bases short and J 7 bases short, with 17 bases between. This table comes from immunoSEQ multiplex PCR, and its TCRdb copy is limited to in-frame clones, with some not included. The sample lists some 130,000 clones, roughly nine tenths occurring once. Remarks on this clone: Its antigen is still unknown.

V and J are TRBV5-6 and TRBJ1-4; weak D call: TRBD1 (5 bases). The source material was peripheral blood, sampled on day 0 of AZD1222 vaccination. The receptor's source is an adult in good health. The CDR3 bases are TGTGCCAGCAGCCGGGGCAGGCGCTTACCTGAAAAACTGTTTTTT. Its protein product is CASSRGRRLPEKLFF. Combining the CDR3 with reference TRBV5-6 and TRBJ1-4 gives the whole variable domain DAGVTQSPTHLIKTRGQQVTLRCSPKSGHDTVSWYQQALGQGPQFIFQYYEEEERQRGNFPDRFSGHQFPNYSSELNVNALLLGDSALYLCASSRGRRLPEKLFFGSGTQLSVL.